This T cell receptor beta chain stems from a study of T cell repertoires in cytomegalovirus infection. Turning to the study itself: Matching HLA type and CMV infection were both indicated by public TCR beta signatures.

This clonotype was counted a few times. The antigen remains undetermined. Trimming cost V 0 bases and J 8 bases; bases outside gene matches: 9. This CDR3 comprises 16 residues. TCRdb recomputed calls from the reads with MiXCR, one row per CDR3 protein. The table lists roughly 700,000 distinct CDR3 sequences, about 30% of them singletons. The sample here was cultured PBMCs, taken from culture after CMV antigen stimulation. The origin of this receptor is a human donor in good health (CMV status not recorded). Some clones in this sample may be carry-over from other donors' samples. This chain links TRBV12-3 or TRBV12-4 with TRBJ1-2, with TRBD1 identical over 10 bases. The CDR3 region has the DNA TGTGCCAGCAGTTTAGCCCCACGACAGGGGGCTGGCGGCTACACCTTC. It is translated as CASSLAPRQGAGGYTF.